The 10 T cell receptor beta chains below all came from one sample that was sequenced in a study of cytotoxic CD8 clonotypes in ibrutinib-treated CLL. Produced via immunoSEQ multiplex PCR; TCRdb's table is partial and in-frame only. Of approximately 32,000 clones in the sample, approximately 48% were seen once. Source: PBMCs, taken before ibrutinib treatment. These receptors were obtained from a human donor with chronic lymphocytic leukemia.

The genes are TRBV29-1 and TRBJ1-4; maybe TRBD1 (5 bases). The V gene's germline CDR1 is SQVTM and CDR2 ANQGSEA. The V end lost 7 bases, the J end lost 7 bases, and 25 bases lay between the germline ends. This CDR3 has 16 amino acids. The CDR3 DNA follows: TGCAGCGCTCGGACCTCAGACGGACGTGGGGGTGAAAAACTGTTTTTT. This codes for CSARTSDGRGGEKLFF. Using reference TRBV29-1 and TRBJ1-4 for the parts outside the CDR3, the full variable domain is SAVISQKPSRDICQRGTSLTIQCQVDSQVTMMFWYRQQPGQSLTLIATANQGSEATYESGFVIDKFPISRPNLTFSTLTVSNMSPEDSSIYLCSARTSDGRGGEKLFFGSGTQLSVL.

This clone appeared a few times. The CDR3 spells CASRLTGGAFF. The CDR3 DNA follows: TGTGCCAGCAGGTTAACAGGGGGAGCTTTCTTT. The chain combines TRBV2 with TRBJ1-1, with 8 bases aligning to TRBD1. Germline CDR1 is SNHLY and CDR2 is FYNNEI. The CDR3 runs 11 residues. Trimming removed 6 bases from V and 10 bases from J; junction bases left unmatched: 4.

V and J are TRBV19 and TRBJ2-1; 11 bases are a match to TRBD2. J gave up 6 bases and V 3 bases, and 4 bases lay outside the gene matches. Germline values: CDR1 LNHDA, CDR2 SQIVND (reference sequence). This CDR3 has 15 amino acids. The CDR3 sequence is CASSMGLAGGNEQFF. CDR3 DNA sequence: TGTGCCAGTAGTATGGGGCTAGCGGGGGGCAATGAGCAGTTCTTC.

This clone came up a few times. The rearrangement uses TRBV30 and TRBJ1-1; D possibly corresponds to TRBD1 (6 bases). In germline, CDR1 is GTSNPN, CDR2 SVGIG (reference sequence). V was trimmed by 2 bases and J by 4 bases, leaving 11 bases between them. This CDR3 has 13 residues. CDR3 sequence: CAWSQIGGTEAFF. DNA for the CDR3: TGTGCCTGGAGTCAAATAGGGGGCACTGAAGCTTTCTTT.

This clone was seen once. The rearrangement links TRBV9 to TRBJ2-2; D is unclear. Germline CDR1 SGDLS, CDR2 YYNGEE. CDR3 size: 13 residues. Deletions cut 5 bases from V and 1 base from J, with 6 bases between. CDR3 sequence (DNA): TGTGCCAGCAGTTCAGGGAACACCGGGGAGCTGTTTTTT. Residues: CASSSGNTGELFF. Full variable domain (rest looked up from reference TRBV9 and TRBJ2-2): DSGVTQTPKHLITATGQRVTLRCSPRSGDLSVYWYQQSLDQGLQFLIQYYNGEERAKGNILERFSAQQFPDLHSELNLSSLELGDSALYFCASSSGNTGELFFGEGSRLTVL.

This clone has only a few counts. The J gene is TRBJ1-1, the V gene TRBV19, with D perhaps TRBD1 (5 bases). V lost 7 bases, J lost 4 bases, and 16 bases lay in between. The CDR3 length is 14 residues. Germline CDR1 is LNHDA and CDR2 is SQIVND (reference sequence). The CDR3 sequence is CASIRLGTGTEAFF. The CDR3 DNA reads TGTGCCAGTATTCGACTGGGGACGGGCACTGAAGCTTTCTTT.

CDR3 loop: CASSLAGISGANVLTF. CDR3 DNA: TGCGCCAGCAGCTTGGCGGGGATCTCTGGGGCCAACGTCCTGACTTTC. The chain combines TRBV5-1 with TRBJ2-6, with D possibly matching TRBD2 (5 bases). CDR1 and CDR2 (germline): SGHRS, YFSETQ. V lost 0 bases to trimming and J lost 0 bases, with 7 bases between them. This CDR3 has 16 residues.

This clone has a single count. The V call is TRBV2, the J call TRBJ1-5; D unclear. The CDR3 contains 15 residues. The V end lost 6 bases, the J end lost 2 bases, and 14 bases lay between the germline ends. Germline V gives CDR1 SNHLY, CDR2 FYNNEI. CDR3 in amino acids: CASSLLAAGNQPQHF. The DNA of the CDR3 is TGTGCCAGCAGCCTACTCGCGGCGGGCAATCAGCCCCAGCATTTT.

V is TRBV7-3 and J is TRBJ1-2, with D possibly TRBD1 on 6 matching bases. The germline V and J ends were trimmed by 5 bases and 7 bases, with 23 bases remaining between them. The CDR3 is 16 residues long. The germline gives CDR1 SGHTA, CDR2 FQGTGA. The CDR3 reads CASSGIGGGLGSGYTF. CDR3 in DNA: TGTGCCAGCAGCGGAATTGGCGGGGGGCTAGGATCTGGCTACACCTTC.

CDR3 amino acids: CASSQEVSERSYEQYF. Here the CDR3 DNA reads TGTGCCAGCAGCCAAGAAGTGTCGGAGCGTTCTTACGAGCAGTACTTC. This sequence joins TRBV14 and TRBJ2-7; D call uncertain. CDR1 and CDR2 from the germline V gene are SGHDN and FVKESK. V shed 0 bases and J shed 4 bases, with 16 bases lying between them. This CDR3 has 16 residues. The whole variable domain, filled in from reference TRBV14 and TRBJ2-7, reads EAGVTQFPSHSVIEKGQTVTLRCDPISGHDNLYWYRRVMGKEIKFLLHFVKESKQDESGMPNNRFLAERTGGTYSTLKVQPAELEDSGVYFCASSQEVSERSYEQYFGPGTRLTVT.